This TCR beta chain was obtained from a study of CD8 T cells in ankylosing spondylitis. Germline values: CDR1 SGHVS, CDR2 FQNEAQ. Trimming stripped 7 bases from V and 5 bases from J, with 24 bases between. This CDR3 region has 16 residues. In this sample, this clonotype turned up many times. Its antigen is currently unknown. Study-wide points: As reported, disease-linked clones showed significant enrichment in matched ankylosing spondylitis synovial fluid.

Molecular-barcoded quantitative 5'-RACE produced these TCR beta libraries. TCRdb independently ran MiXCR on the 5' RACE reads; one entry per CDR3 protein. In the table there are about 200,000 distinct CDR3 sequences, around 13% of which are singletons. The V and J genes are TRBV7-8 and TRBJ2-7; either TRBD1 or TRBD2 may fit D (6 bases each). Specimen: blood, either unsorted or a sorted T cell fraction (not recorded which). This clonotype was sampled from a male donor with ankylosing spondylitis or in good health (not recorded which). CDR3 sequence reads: CASTPRGQGIKNEQYF. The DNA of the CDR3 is TGTGCCAGCACCCCCCGGGGGCAGGGAATAAAGAACGAGCAGTACTTC.